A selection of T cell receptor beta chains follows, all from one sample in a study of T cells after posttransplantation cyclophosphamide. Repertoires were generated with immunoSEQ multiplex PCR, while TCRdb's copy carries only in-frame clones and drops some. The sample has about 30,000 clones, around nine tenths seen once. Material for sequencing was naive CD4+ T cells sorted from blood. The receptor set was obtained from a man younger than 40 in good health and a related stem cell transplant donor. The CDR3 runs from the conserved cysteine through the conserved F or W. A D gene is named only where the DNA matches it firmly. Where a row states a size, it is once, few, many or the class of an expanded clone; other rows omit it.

CASSGTGKETQYF	TGTGCCAGTAGCGGAACAGGGAAAGAGACCCAGTACTTC	TRBJ2-5	TRBV19	.	.
CASRGTPMNTEAFF	TGTGCCAGTAGAGGGACACCGATGAACACTGAAGCTTTCTTT	TRBJ1-1	TRBV19	.	.
CASSLERTGPLMNTEAFF	TGCGCCAGCAGCTTGGAACGGACAGGGCCACTTATGAACACTGAAGCTTTCTTT	TRBJ1-1	TRBV5-1	.	TRBD1
CSVQEGRGATADTQYF	TGCAGCGTTCAGGAGGGGCGGGGGGCCACGGCAGATACGCAGTATTTT	TRBJ2-3	TRBV29-1	.	TRBD2
CASSYFVGRGNTEAFF	TGTGCCAGCAGTTACTTTGTGGGCAGGGGGAACACTGAAGCTTTCTTT	TRBJ1-1	TRBV6-5	once	.
CASSPVPGQGNYGYTF	TGCGCCAGCAGTCCTGTCCCGGGACAGGGGAACTATGGCTACACCTTC	TRBJ1-2	TRBV10-2	.	TRBD1
CASSTDRANSGNTIYF	TGTGCCAGTAGTACGGACAGGGCCAACTCTGGAAACACCATATATTTT	TRBJ1-3	TRBV19	once	TRBD1
CASSPSLTGANYGYTF	TGTGCCAGCAGCCCCTCATTGACAGGAGCTAACTATGGCTACACCTTC	TRBJ1-2	TRBV5-4	.	.
CASSVVSGGAGEQFF	TGTGCCAGCAGCGTAGTCAGCGGGGGGGCAGGTGAGCAGTTCTTC	TRBJ2-1	TRBV9	.	TRBD2
CAISDRGLAGVFDTQYF	TGTGCCATCAGTGATAGAGGGCTAGCAGGGGTTTTTGATACGCAGTATTTT	TRBJ2-3	TRBV10-3	.	.
CASSPSPASQETQYF	TGTGCCAGCTCACCGTCCCCGGCTAGCCAAGAGACCCAGTACTTC	TRBJ2-5	TRBV18	.	.
CASSLKGDSRKLFF	TGCGCCAGCAGCCTGAAGGGGGACAGCCGAAAACTGTTTTTT	TRBJ1-4	TRBV5-1	few	TRBD1
CASSIRDRGPSGYTF	TGTGCCAGTAGTATTCGGGACAGGGGGCCGAGTGGCTACACCTTC	TRBJ1-2	TRBV19	.	TRBD1
CASRDRPNTEAFF	TGCGCCAGCAGAGACAGGCCGAACACTGAAGCTTTCTTT	TRBJ1-1	TRBV5-1	once	.
CASSPFQGATDTQYF	TGCGCCAGCAGCCCGTTCCAGGGGGCCACAGATACGCAGTATTTT	TRBJ2-3	TRBV5-1	.	TRBD1
CASSLTASLTGELFF	TGCGCCAGCAGTCTGACAGCCTCTCTCACCGGGGAGCTGTTTTTT	TRBJ2-2	TRBV10-2	.	.
CASIEGDRALYEQYF	TGTGCCAGCATCGAAGGGGACAGGGCGCTGTACGAGCAGTACTTC	TRBJ2-7	TRBV6-1	.	TRBD1
CAISESDRSNQPQHF	TGTGCCATCAGTGAGTCGGACAGGAGCAATCAGCCCCAGCATTTT	TRBJ1-5	TRBV10-3	.	TRBD1
CASSPGGVYPTEAFF	TGTGCCAGCAGCCCCGGGGGGGTTTACCCCACTGAAGCTTTCTTT	TRBJ1-1	TRBV11-3	once	.
CASSVLDMNTEAFF	TGTGCCAGCAGCGTTCTGGACATGAACACTGAAGCTTTCTTT	TRBJ1-1	TRBV9	.	.
CASSVFSRDTQYF	TGTGCCAGCAGCGTCTTCTCCCGGGATACGCAGTATTTT	TRBJ2-3	TRBV9	.	.
CASNRQGILGEQYF	TGTGCCAGCAACCGACAGGGGATACTAGGCGAGCAGTACTTC	TRBJ2-7	TRBV2	few	TRBD1
CASSSQAGLLSSYEQYF	TGTGCCAGCAGCTCCCAGGCGGGACTCTTGAGCTCCTACGAGCAGTACTTC	TRBJ2-7	TRBV7-8	.	.
CASSLSLSLTEAFF	TGTGCCAGCAGTTTATCCCTGAGCCTGACTGAAGCTTTCTTT	TRBJ1-1	TRBV28	.	.
CASSLGVNEKLFF	TGTGCCAGCTCATTGGGCGTTAATGAAAAACTGTTTTTT	TRBJ1-4	TRBV18	.	.
CASSLRTGISNQPQHF	TGTGCCAGTAGTTTACGGACAGGGATTAGCAATCAGCCCCAGCATTTT	TRBJ1-5	TRBV19	.	TRBD1
CASSQGNNRGLVSNQPQHF	TGCGCCAGCAGCCAAGGAAATAACAGGGGGCTCGTAAGCAATCAGCCCCAGCATTTT	TRBJ1-5	TRBV4-1	.	TRBD1
CASTEGSSYNSPLHF	TGTGCCAGCACTGAGGGGAGCTCCTATAATTCACCCCTCCACTTT	TRBJ1-6	TRBV2	.	.
CASSVALLAGGNEQFF	TGTGCCAGCAGCGTAGCTCTACTAGCGGGGGGTAATGAGCAGTTCTTC	TRBJ2-1	TRBV9	.	TRBD2
CASSRSGGAYEQYF	TGTGCCAGCAGCAGAAGCGGGGGGGCCTACGAGCAGTACTTC	TRBJ2-7	TRBV7-2	.	TRBD2
CASSLSRTGHQPQHF	TGTGCCAGCAGCTTAAGCCGGACAGGACATCAGCCCCAGCATTTT	TRBJ1-5	TRBV7-9	.	TRBD1
CASSLFGESGNTIYF	TGTGCCAGCAGCTTGTTCGGGGAATCTGGAAACACCATATATTTT	TRBJ1-3	TRBV5-6	.	.
CASSARGGLNPDTQYF	TGTGCCAGCAGCGCGCGGGGGGGCCTAAACCCAGATACGCAGTATTTT	TRBJ2-3	TRBV7-8	.	TRBD2
CASSPVGGGFTEAFF	TGTGCCAGCAGTCCTGTCGGGGGGGGGTTCACTGAAGCTTTCTTT	TRBJ1-1	TRBV11-2	.	.
CASSLGGRGSGETQYF	TGCGCCAGCAGCTTGGGGGGCAGGGGCTCGGGGGAGACCCAGTACTTC	TRBJ2-5	TRBV5-1	.	.
CASGLVLSGADQPQHF	TGTGCTAGTGGTTTGGTACTGTCAGGGGCCGATCAGCCCCAGCATTTT	TRBJ1-5	TRBV12-5	.	.
CASRGQGAGYGYAF	TGTGCCAGCAGGGGACAGGGGGCGGGATATGGCTACGCCTTC	TRBJ1-2	TRBV2	.	TRBD1
CASRGDSYGNQPQHF	TGTGCCAGCAGGGGGGACAGCTATGGCAATCAGCCCCAGCATTTT	TRBJ1-5	TRBV2	.	TRBD1
CASSQWSSSYNSPLHF	TGCGCCAGCAGCCAATGGAGTAGCTCCTATAATTCACCCCTCCACTTT	TRBJ1-6	TRBV4-1	.	.
CASSANEAGGYTF	TGTGCCAGCAGTGCTAACGAGGCCGGCGGCTACACCTTC	TRBJ1-2	TRBV25-1	.	.
CASSEDGGWGYTF	TGTGCCAGCAGTGAAGATGGGGGGTGGGGCTACACCTTC	TRBJ1-2	TRBV2	.	.
CASSLDRGSGNTIYF	TGCGCCAGCAGCTTGGACAGGGGCTCTGGAAACACCATATATTTT	TRBJ1-3	TRBV5-1	few	TRBD1
CASSWGQGYQETQYF	TGTGCCAGCAGTTGGGGACAGGGTTACCAAGAGACCCAGTACTTC	TRBJ2-5	TRBV6-5	.	TRBD1
CASSSQTGGTTNEKLFF	TGTGCCAGTAGTTCCCAGACAGGGGGAACAACTAATGAAAAACTGTTTTTT	TRBJ1-4	TRBV19	.	TRBD1
CASSISATGGGYEQYF	TGTGCCAGTAGTATCTCTGCGACAGGGGGCGGCTACGAGCAGTACTTC	TRBJ2-7	TRBV19	.	TRBD1
CASSTGSSTDTQYF	TGTGCCAGCAGTACAGGATCTAGCACAGATACGCAGTATTTT	TRBJ2-3	TRBV2	.	.
CASSPASGGYNEQFF	TGTGCCAGCAGCCCCGCCAGCGGGGGCTACAATGAGCAGTTCTTC	TRBJ2-1	TRBV5-5	.	TRBD2
CASLIAYAGGPNSPLHF	TGTGCCAGCCTCATTGCCTACGCTGGGGGCCCTAATTCACCCCTCCACTTT	TRBJ1-6	TRBV6-4	.	.
CASSLDYDRDNHTDTQYF	TGCGCCAGCAGCTTGGATTACGATAGGGACAATCACACAGATACGCAGTATTTT	TRBJ2-3	TRBV5-1	.	.
CASSEYRGSDEQYF	TGTGCCAGCAGTGAGTACAGGGGAAGTGACGAGCAGTACTTC	TRBJ2-7	TRBV6-1	.	TRBD1
CASSSLTSYEQYF	TGTGCCAGCAGCTCCCTAACCTCCTACGAGCAGTACTTC	TRBJ2-7	TRBV28	.	.
CASAGSRTGVTEAFF	TGTGCCAGCGCCGGGAGTCGGACAGGGGTGACTGAAGCTTTCTTT	TRBJ1-1	TRBV7-8	.	TRBD1
CAISLTGGRSNYGYTF	TGTGCCATCAGTCTGACAGGGGGAAGATCGAACTATGGCTACACCTTC	TRBJ1-2	TRBV10-3	.	TRBD1
CASSQGTSGAPQYF	TGCGCCAGCAGCCAAGGGACTAGCGGGGCCCCGCAGTACTTC	TRBJ2-7	TRBV4-3	.	TRBD2
CASSLRGASNQPQHF	TGTGCCAGCTCCCTTCGTGGGGCGAGCAATCAGCCCCAGCATTTT	TRBJ1-5	TRBV18	.	.
CASSLDLGGGTYNEQFF	TGCGCCAGCAGCTTGGACCTGGGCGGGGGCACCTACAATGAGCAGTTCTTC	TRBJ2-1	TRBV5-1	.	.
CASSFKPTGLNTEAFF	TGTGCCAGCAGTTTTAAGCCGACAGGGCTAAACACTGAAGCTTTCTTT	TRBJ1-1	TRBV27	.	TRBD1